Presented here are 4 T cell receptor beta chains from one specimen sequenced in a study of blood T cell repertoires in COVID-19. Sequencing used immunoSEQ multiplex PCR; TCRdb keeps in-frame clones, though not all of them. The sample has some 150,000 clones, around four fifths seen once. Sequenced material: peripheral blood. Receptors were obtained from a middle-aged woman with active or convalescent COVID-19.

This clone has a single count. This chain links TRBV18 with TRBJ1-2; 9 bases are shared with TRBD1. This CDR3 comprises 16 residues. CDR1 KGHSH and CDR2 LQKENI come from the germline V gene. V dropped 0 bases and J dropped 4; count of bases not matched to a gene: 6. The CDR3 DNA sequence: TGTGCCAGCTCACCACCTTTGGTACAGGGGGCCTATGGCTACACCTTC. As protein: CASSPPLVQGAYGYTF.

The chain couples TRBV5-1 to TRBJ1-2; maybe TRBD1 (6 bases). The germline V gene has CDR1 SGHRS and CDR2 YFSETQ. Trimming removed 6 bases at V and 2 bases at J, with 14 bases between. This CDR3 contains 14 residues. CDR3 amino acids: CASIPDTGNYGYTF. In nucleotides, the CDR3 is TGCGCCAGCATCCCGGATACAGGGAACTATGGCTACACCTTC.

This chain links TRBV28 with TRBJ1-2; the match to TRBD1 covers 8 bases. The CDR3 has 16 residues. CDR1 and CDR2 from the germline V gene are MDHEN and SYDVKM. V shed 0 bases, J shed 4 bases, and the junction held 7 bases outside the gene matches. The CDR3 region has the DNA TGTGCCAGCAGTTTATGGGCGACAGGGGACGCCTATGGCTACACCTTC. Translation gives CASSLWATGDAYGYTF.

J is TRBJ2-1 and V is TRBV27, with D maybe TRBD1 (5 bases). Germline CDR1 is MNHEY and CDR2 is SMNVEV (reference sequence). V lost 6 bases, J lost 4 bases, and 13 bases lay in between. The CDR3 extends over 14 amino acids. CDR3 DNA: TGTGCCAGCAGCAACTTCGACAGATACAATGAGCAGTTCTTC. It yields the protein CASSNFDRYNEQFF.